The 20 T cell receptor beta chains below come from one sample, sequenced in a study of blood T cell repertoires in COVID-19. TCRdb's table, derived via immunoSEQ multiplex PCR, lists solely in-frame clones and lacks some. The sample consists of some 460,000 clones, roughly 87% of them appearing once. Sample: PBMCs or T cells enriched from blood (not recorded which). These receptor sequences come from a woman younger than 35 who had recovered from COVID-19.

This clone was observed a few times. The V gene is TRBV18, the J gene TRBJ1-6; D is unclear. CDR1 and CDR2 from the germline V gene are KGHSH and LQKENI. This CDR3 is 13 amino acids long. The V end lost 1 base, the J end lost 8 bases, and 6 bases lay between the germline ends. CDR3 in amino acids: CASSPREYSPLHF. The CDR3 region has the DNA TGTGCCAGCTCACCACGAGAGTATTCACCCCTCCACTTT.

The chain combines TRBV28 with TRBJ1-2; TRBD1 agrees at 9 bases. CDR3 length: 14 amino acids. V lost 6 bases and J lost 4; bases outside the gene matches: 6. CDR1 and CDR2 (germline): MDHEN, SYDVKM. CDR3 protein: CASRPTGGGYGYTF. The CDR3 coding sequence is TGTGCCAGCAGACCTACAGGGGGCGGCTATGGCTACACCTTC.

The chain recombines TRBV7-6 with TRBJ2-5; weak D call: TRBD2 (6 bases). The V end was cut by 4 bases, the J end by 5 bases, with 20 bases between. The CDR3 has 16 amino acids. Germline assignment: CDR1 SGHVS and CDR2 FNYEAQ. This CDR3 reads CASSWGGGMAGETQYF. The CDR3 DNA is TGTGCCAGCAGCTGGGGAGGAGGGATGGCGGGGGAGACCCAGTACTTC.

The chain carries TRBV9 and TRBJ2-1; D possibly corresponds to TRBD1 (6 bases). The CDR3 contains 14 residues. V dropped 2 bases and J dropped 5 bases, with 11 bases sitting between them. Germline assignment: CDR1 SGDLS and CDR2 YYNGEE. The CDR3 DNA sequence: TGTGCCAGCAGCGTTCTATACAGGGACAATGAGCAGTTCTTC. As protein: CASSVLYRDNEQFF.

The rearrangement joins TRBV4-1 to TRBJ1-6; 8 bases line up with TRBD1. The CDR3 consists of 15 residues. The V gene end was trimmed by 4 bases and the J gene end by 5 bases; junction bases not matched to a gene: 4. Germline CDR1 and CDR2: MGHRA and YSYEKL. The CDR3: CASSLTGGNNSPLHF. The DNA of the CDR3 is TGCGCCAGCAGCCTTACAGGGGGAAATAATTCACCCCTCCACTTT.

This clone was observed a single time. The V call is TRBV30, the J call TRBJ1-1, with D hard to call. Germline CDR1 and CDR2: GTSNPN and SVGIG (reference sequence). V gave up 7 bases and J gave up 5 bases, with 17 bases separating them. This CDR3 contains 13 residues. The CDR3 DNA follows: TGTGCCTCTACGGATGGCAGAGGGACTGAAGCTTTCTTT. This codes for CASTDGRGTEAFF.

DNA of the CDR3: TGCGCCAGTTGGCGGTTAAATGAAAAACTGTTTTTT. This gives the protein CASWRLNEKLFF. The chain employs TRBV5-1 and TRBJ1-4; D gene uncertain. V lost 8 bases and J lost 5, with 10 bases in between. Germline CDR1 reads SGHRS; CDR2 reads YFSETQ. The CDR3 totals 12 residues.

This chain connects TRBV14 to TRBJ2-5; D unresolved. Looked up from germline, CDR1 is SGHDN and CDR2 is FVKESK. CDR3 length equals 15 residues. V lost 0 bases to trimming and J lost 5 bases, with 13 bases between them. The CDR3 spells CASSQDLARWETQYF. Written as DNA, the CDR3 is TGTGCCAGCAGCCAAGATCTGGCCAGGTGGGAGACCCAGTACTTC.

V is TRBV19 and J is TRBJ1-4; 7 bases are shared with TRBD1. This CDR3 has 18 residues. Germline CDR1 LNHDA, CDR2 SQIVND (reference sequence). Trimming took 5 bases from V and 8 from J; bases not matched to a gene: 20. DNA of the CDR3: TGTGCCAGTAGTCTCCTTCTCTGGCCGGGACAGCGGGCCGAAAAACTGTTTTTT. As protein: CASSLLLWPGQRAEKLFF.

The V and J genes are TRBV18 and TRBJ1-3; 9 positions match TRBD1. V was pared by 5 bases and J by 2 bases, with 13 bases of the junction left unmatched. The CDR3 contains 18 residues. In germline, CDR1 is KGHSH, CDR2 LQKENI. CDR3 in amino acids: CASSAGTGTVIAGNTIYF. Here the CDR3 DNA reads TGTGCCAGCTCAGCCGGGACAGGGACGGTTATAGCTGGAAACACCATATATTTT.

The CDR3 DNA sequence: TGCGCCAGCAGTTATTCTCCGGGGGGCGACAATGAGCAGTTCTTC. Translated: CASSYSPGGDNEQFF. The chain uses TRBV5-1 and TRBJ2-1, with TRBD2 as a possible D gene (7 bases). The CDR3 totals 15 residues. CDR1 and CDR2 from the germline V gene are SGHRS and YFSETQ. Trimming stripped 5 bases from V and 5 bases from J, with 17 bases between.

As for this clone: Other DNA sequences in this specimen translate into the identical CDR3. CDR3 nucleotides: TGTGCCAGCAGCCAAGGACAGGGACTGAACACTGAAGCTTTCTTT. This sequence encodes CASSQGQGLNTEAFF. The V gene is TRBV3-1 (or the pseudogene TRBV3-2), the J gene TRBJ1-1; 7 bases are a match to TRBD1. Germline CDR1 and CDR2: LGHDT and YNNKEL (reference sequence). The CDR3 runs to 15 residues. With 1 base clipped from V and 0 bases from J, the junction kept 2 bases outside the gene matches.

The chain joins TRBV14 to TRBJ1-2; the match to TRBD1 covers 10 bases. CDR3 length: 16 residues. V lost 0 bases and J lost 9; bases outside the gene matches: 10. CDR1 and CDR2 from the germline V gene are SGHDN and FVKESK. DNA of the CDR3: TGTGCCAGCAGCCAAGATAATCGTGGGACAGGGGCTAGCTACACCTTC. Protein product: CASSQDNRGTGASYTF.

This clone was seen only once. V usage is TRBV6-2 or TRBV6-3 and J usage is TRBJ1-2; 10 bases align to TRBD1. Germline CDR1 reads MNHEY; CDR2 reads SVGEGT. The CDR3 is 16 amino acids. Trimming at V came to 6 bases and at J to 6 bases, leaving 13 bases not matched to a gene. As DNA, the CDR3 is TGTGCCAGCAGCCCTAGACAGGGGGCAAACGTGGATGGCTACACCTTC. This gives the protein CASSPRQGANVDGYTF.

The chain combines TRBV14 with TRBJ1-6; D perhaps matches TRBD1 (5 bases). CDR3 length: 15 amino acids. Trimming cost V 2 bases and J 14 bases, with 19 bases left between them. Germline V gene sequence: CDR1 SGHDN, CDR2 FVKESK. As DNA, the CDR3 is TGTGCCAGCAGCCAAAATTTGGGGCTCCCTTCGGCCCTCCACTTT. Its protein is CASSQNLGLPSALHF.

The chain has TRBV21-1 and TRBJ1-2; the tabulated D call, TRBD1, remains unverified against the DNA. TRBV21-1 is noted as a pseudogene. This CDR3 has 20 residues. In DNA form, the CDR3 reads TGTGCCAGCAGCATAACGTGCATGGGACAGGGGGCGGATTCTAACTATGGCTACACCTTC. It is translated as CASSITCMGQGADSNYGYTF.

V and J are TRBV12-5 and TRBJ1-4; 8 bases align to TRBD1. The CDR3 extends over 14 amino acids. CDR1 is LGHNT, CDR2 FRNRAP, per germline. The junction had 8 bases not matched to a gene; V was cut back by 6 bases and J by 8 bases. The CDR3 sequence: CASGPLQGEEKLFF. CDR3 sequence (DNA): TGTGCTAGTGGCCCTTTACAGGGGGAAGAAAAACTGTTTTTT.

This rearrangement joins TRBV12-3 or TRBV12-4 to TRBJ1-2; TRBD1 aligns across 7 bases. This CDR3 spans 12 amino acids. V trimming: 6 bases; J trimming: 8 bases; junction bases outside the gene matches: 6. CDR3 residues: CASSTGALGYTF. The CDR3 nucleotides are TGTGCCAGCAGCACAGGGGCCTTGGGCTACACCTTC.

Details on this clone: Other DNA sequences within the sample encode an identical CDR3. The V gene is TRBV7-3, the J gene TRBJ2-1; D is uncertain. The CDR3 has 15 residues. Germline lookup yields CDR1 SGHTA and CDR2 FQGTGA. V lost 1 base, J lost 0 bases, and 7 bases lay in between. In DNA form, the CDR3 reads TGTGCCAGCAGCTTAAGCGGAAGCTCCTACAATGAGCAGTTCTTC. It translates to CASSLSGSSYNEQFF. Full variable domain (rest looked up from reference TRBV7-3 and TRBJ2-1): GAGVSQTPSNKVTEKGKYVELRCDPISGHTALYWYRQSLGQGPEFLIYFQGTGAADDSGLPNDRFFAVRPEGSVSTLKIQRTERGDSAVYLCASSLSGSSYNEQFFGPGTRLTVL.

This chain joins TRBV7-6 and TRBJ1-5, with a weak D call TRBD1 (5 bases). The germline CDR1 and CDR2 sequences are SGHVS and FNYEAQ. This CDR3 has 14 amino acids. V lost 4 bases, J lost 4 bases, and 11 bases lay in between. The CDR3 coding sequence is TGTGCCAGCAGCTCGTCGGGGGGAAATCAGCCCCAGCATTTT. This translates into CASSSSGGNQPQHF.